The entry that follows covers one T cell receptor beta chain sequence. The antigen is undetermined. The data belong to a study of T-cell memory formation after mild COVID-19. The wider study: Across donors, TCR clusters were largely donor specific. Study-level results: Nothing showed for sure that second-wave clones peaking on day 37 were SARS-CoV-2 specific. The main location of contracting CD4+ clones was CM and EM, and that of contracting CD8+ clones was EMRA.

Germline-derived CDR1 and CDR2 are SEHNR and FQNEAQ (reference sequence). J gave up 7 bases and V 5 bases, and 14 bases lay outside the gene matches. CDR3 length: 17 residues. Sample barcodes and UMIs were carried by the TCR alpha and TCR beta cDNA libraries that 5'RACE generated with constant-segment primers. MiXCR, run by TCRdb on the 5' RACE reads, gives a single entry per CDR3 protein. The repertoire holds hundreds of thousands of distinct CDR3 sequences, roughly a fifth seen once, with 8.4% in the top ten. The specimen sequenced was PBMCs or a T cell subset sorted from them (not recorded which). The chain employs TRBV7-9 and TRBJ1-1, with 12 bases aligning to TRBD1. The TCR sequence derives from an adult woman who had mild COVID-19 (a few samples of this study predate the infection). Cell type and time point are not known. The CDR3 DNA sequence: TGTGCCAGCAGCGCCAAGAGATCCGGGACAGGGGGCTATGAAGCTTTCTTT. This gives the protein CASSAKRSGTGGYEAFF.